Sequencing of this T cell receptor (beta chain) was carried out in a study of T cell repertoires in cytomegalovirus infection. CDR1 and CDR2 (germline): PRHDT, FYEKMQ (reference sequence). The CDR3 is 17 amino acids. V shed 1 base and J 3 bases; nucleotides not matched to a gene: 7. In this sample, this clonotype turned up many times. Via MiXCR, TCRdb re-called the reads, giving one row per CDR3 protein. The data show about 300,000 distinct CDR3 sequences, about 8.8% seen once. This sequence was found in a human donor in good health (CMV status not recorded). Some clones in this sample may be carry-over from other donors' samples. Material: PBMCs. The rearrangement uses TRBV13 and TRBJ2-1; 9 bases match TRBD1. The CDR3 DNA follows: TGTGCCAGCAGCTTAGAAACAGGGGGCGCGGGCTACAATGAGCAGTTCTTC. Translating it yields CASSLETGGAGYNEQFF.